Below, 30 T cell receptor beta chains from the same sample are listed, as sequenced in a study of blood T cell repertoires in COVID-19. TCRdb keeps only in-frame clones here, not all; method: immunoSEQ multiplex PCR. This table holds about 210,000 clones, around 80% found once. Material for sequencing was peripheral blood. The receptors were sampled from a woman aged 45-59 years with acute or convalescent COVID-19.

This chain joins TRBV7-3 and TRBJ2-3; TRBD2 aligns across 15 bases. The CDR3 covers 17 residues. Germline-derived CDR1 and CDR2 are SGHTA and FQGTGA. Germline trimming cut 3 bases from V and 5 bases from J; bases unmatched to any gene: 6. This CDR3 reads CASSLGLAGGRGDTQYF. CDR3 coding DNA: TGTGCCAGCAGCTTGGGACTAGCGGGAGGCCGGGGAGATACGCAGTATTTT.

The chain uses TRBV6-5 and TRBJ2-2, with 7 nucleotides matching TRBD2. CDR1 MNHEY and CDR2 SVGAGI come from the germline V gene. Germline trimming cut 2 bases from V and 2 bases from J; bases unmatched to any gene: 5. This CDR3 is built from 16 residues. DNA of the CDR3: TGTGCCAGCAGTTACGGGCTAGCGGTTAACACCGGGGAGCTGTTTTTT. Translated: CASSYGLAVNTGELFF.

This clone was seen a few times. V is TRBV7-3 and J is TRBJ1-1; D not certain. The CDR3 runs to 13 residues. Germline CDR1 reads SGHTA; CDR2 reads FQGTGA. Trimming took off 5 bases at V and 1 base at J, with 8 bases between the two ends. This CDR3 is CASSHIQNTEAFF. In DNA, the CDR3 is TGTGCCAGCAGCCACATTCAGAACACTGAAGCTTTCTTT. The full variable domain, in which reference TRBV7-3 and TRBJ1-1 provide the parts outside the CDR3, is GAGVSQTPSNKVTEKGKYVELRCDPISGHTALYWYRQSLGQGPEFLIYFQGTGAADDSGLPNDRFFAVRPEGSVSTLKIQRTERGDSAVYLCASSHIQNTEAFFGQGTRLTVV.

J is TRBJ1-2 and V is TRBV27; 8 nucleotides line up with TRBD1. Germline CDR1 MNHEY, CDR2 SMNVEV (reference sequence). V shed 4 bases and J 6 bases; nucleotides not matched to a gene: 19. This CDR3 has 18 amino acids. CDR3 sequence: CASSSLFPRLQGEDGYTF. Here the CDR3 DNA reads TGTGCCAGCAGTTCCCTTTTTCCCCGCTTACAGGGGGAGGATGGCTACACCTTC.

CDR3 coding DNA: TGCGCCAGCAGCTTAATTCAGGGGTACGAGCAGTACTTC. Translated, it gives CASSLIQGYEQYF. The chain links TRBV5-1 to TRBJ2-7, with D possibly matching TRBD1 (6 bases). The germline gives CDR1 SGHRS, CDR2 YFSETQ. Trimming removed 2 bases at V and 4 bases at J, with 10 bases between. The CDR3 contains 13 residues. The variable domain in full, with the rest retrieved from reference TRBV5-1 and TRBJ2-7, is KAGVTQTPRYLIKTRGQQVTLSCSPISGHRSVSWYQQTPGQGLQFLFEYFSETQRNKGNFPGRFSGRQFSNSRSEMNVSTLELGDSALYLCASSLIQGYEQYFGPGTRLTVT.

This sequence joins TRBV19 and TRBJ2-7; 8 bases align to TRBD2. With 3 bases clipped from V and 0 bases from J, the junction kept 4 bases outside the gene matches. CDR1 is LNHDA, CDR2 SQIVND, per germline (reference sequence). The CDR3 runs 15 residues. In DNA, the CDR3 is TGTGCCAGTAGTATTGATCTAGCGGGCTCCTACGAGCAGTACTTC. This sequence encodes CASSIDLAGSYEQYF.

The chain links TRBV27 to TRBJ2-3, with 10 bases identical to TRBD1. The CDR3 consists of 14 residues. Germline CDR1 and CDR2: MNHEY and SMNVEV (reference sequence). V trimming: 6 bases; J trimming: 5 bases; junction bases outside the gene matches: 5. CDR3 region: CASSRGQGLDTQYF. CDR3 nucleotides: TGTGCCAGCAGCCGGGGACAGGGGCTAGATACGCAGTATTTT.

The chain has TRBV28 and TRBJ2-7, with 7 bases identical to TRBD2. Per germline, CDR1 MDHEN and CDR2 SYDVKM. The CDR3 runs to 18 residues. Trimming cost V 2 bases and J 3 bases; bases outside gene matches: 16. The CDR3 spells CASSLGSGRGPTGYEQYF. The CDR3 DNA sequence: TGTGCCAGCAGTTTAGGTTCGGGGAGGGGCCCCACGGGCTACGAGCAGTACTTC.

The genes are TRBV21-1 and TRBJ2-2; TRBD2 is the table's D call, not checked against the DNA. TRBV21-1 is described as a pseudogene. This CDR3 is built from 19 residues. Written as DNA, the CDR3 is TGTGCCAGCAGCTCCCACTCCCCGGAACTAGCGGGAGTCCCCGGGGAGCTGTTTTTT. It translates to CASSSHSPELAGVPGELFF.

The gene calls are TRBV5-1 and TRBJ2-7; D unresolved. Germline V gives CDR1 SGHRS, CDR2 YFSETQ. Trimming cost V 0 bases and J 5 bases, with 9 bases left between them. The CDR3 consists of 13 residues. CDR3 in amino acids: CASSLGLMDEQYF. The CDR3 DNA reads as TGCGCCAGCAGCTTGGGACTCATGGACGAGCAGTACTTC.

This clone was counted a few times. The chain carries TRBV7-9 and TRBJ2-5, with 10 bases aligning to TRBD1. The CDR3 contains 15 residues. Trimming removed 3 bases from V and 4 bases from J; junction bases left unmatched: 5. CDR1 SEHNR and CDR2 FQNEAQ come from the germline V gene (reference sequence). In nucleotides, the CDR3 is TGTGCCAGCAGCTTCCCCCGGACAGGGGGAGAGACCCAGTACTTC. This sequence encodes CASSFPRTGGETQYF.

The chain recombines TRBV27 with TRBJ2-7; D may be TRBD2 (5 bases). Germline V gene sequence: CDR1 MNHEY, CDR2 SMNVEV (reference sequence). The CDR3 is 14 amino acids. V lost 2 bases to trimming and J lost 0 bases, with 8 bases between them. CDR3 bases: TGTGCCAGCAGTTTAGAAGGGAGCTCCTACGAGCAGTACTTC. This encodes CASSLEGSSYEQYF.

This chain connects TRBV12-3 or TRBV12-4 to TRBJ2-1; TRBD1 might be the D (5 bases). Trimming cost V 7 bases and J 8 bases, with 12 bases left between them. The CDR3 is made up of 12 amino acids. CDR3 DNA sequence: TGTGCCAGCAAGCCCTGGGGCGATGAGCAGTTCTTC. Protein: CASKPWGDEQFF.

The genes are TRBV5-1 and TRBJ2-3; 11 nucleotides align to TRBD2. Losses at the gene ends were 4 bases for V and 1 base for J; bases not matched to a gene: 11. The CDR3 contains 18 residues. Germline V gene lookup returns CDR1 SGHRS and CDR2 YFSETQ. As DNA, the CDR3 is TGCGCCAGCAGCCCACTAGCGGGAGCCGCGGGGGGCACAGATACGCAGTATTTT. It translates to CASSPLAGAAGGTDTQYF.

The genes are TRBV7-2 and TRBJ2-7; no reliable D call. Germline lookup yields CDR1 SGHTA and CDR2 FQGNSA. The CDR3 is made up of 15 amino acids. V was shortened by 5 bases and J by 3 bases, with 17 bases between the two germline ends. CDR3 region: CASSPMLRNGYEQYF. The DNA for the CDR3 is TGTGCCAGCAGCCCTATGCTGAGGAACGGCTACGAGCAGTACTTC.

The chain couples TRBV6-6 to TRBJ2-2; 9 bases agree with TRBD1. From germline, CDR1 is MNHNY and CDR2 SVGAGI (reference sequence). The trim removed 5 bases at V and 3 bases at J, leaving 10 bases unmatched. There are 17 residues in the CDR3. The CDR3 protein is CASSLGQGIGDTGELFF. CDR3 sequence (DNA): TGTGCCAGCAGTCTCGGACAGGGGATAGGGGACACCGGGGAGCTGTTTTTT.

This chain links TRBV5-1 with TRBJ2-7; D remains ambiguous. V was shortened by 1 base and J by 0 bases, with 8 bases between the two germline ends. This CDR3 contains 14 residues. CDR1 is SGHRS, CDR2 YFSETQ, per germline. CDR3 DNA: TGCGCCAGCAGCTTGCTACAGAGCTCCTACGAGCAGTACTTC. This codes for CASSLLQSSYEQYF.

The chain is built from TRBV7-8 and TRBJ1-5, with 7 bases fitting TRBD1. Germline-derived CDR1 and CDR2 are SGHVS and FQNEAQ. After removal of 5 bases from V and 3 bases from J, the junction contained 7 bases not matched to a gene. CDR3 length equals 15 residues. The CDR3 coding sequence is TGTGCCAGCAGCCTCGGGACAGCCGCCAATCAGCCCCAGCATTTT. It is translated as CASSLGTAANQPQHF.

The chain recombines TRBV6-5 with TRBJ2-1, with 10 bases identical to TRBD2. The CDR3 sequence is 14 residues long. Germline V gene data show CDR1 as MNHEY and CDR2 as SVGAGI. Trimming cost V 0 bases and J 8 bases; bases outside gene matches: 1. CDR3 DNA sequence: TGTGCCAGCAGTTACTCGGGGACTAGCGATGAGCAGTTCTTC. This translates into CASSYSGTSDEQFF.

This clone was picked up a small number of times. Compared with germline, one end of the junction differs, possibly owing to a read error. The chain links TRBV7-7 to TRBJ2-5; possibly TRBD1 for D (6 bases). The CDR3 runs to 13 residues. Germline CDR1 reads SSHAT; CDR2 reads FNYEAQ (reference sequence). The CDR3 protein is CASSSDRKETQYF. As DNA, the CDR3 is TGTGCTAGCAGCTCGGACAGAAAAGAGACCCAGTACTTC.

The chain recombines TRBV2 with TRBJ2-1, with a tentative D call TRBD2 (6 bases). The CDR3 has 17 residues. The V and J ends lost 1 base and 4 bases respectively, with 17 bases between them. Looked up from germline, CDR1 is SNHLY and CDR2 is FYNNEI. CDR3 sequence reads: CASSEEMAGFFYNEQFF. The CDR3 DNA reads as TGTGCCAGCAGTGAAGAGATGGCGGGGTTTTTTTACAATGAGCAGTTCTTC.

This chain's CDR3 is CASSVRVGGRSNQPQHF. CDR3 DNA sequence: TGTGCCAGCAGTGTAAGAGTAGGGGGCAGGAGCAATCAGCCCCAGCATTTT. The chain combines TRBV6-1 with TRBJ1-5, with 7 bases fitting TRBD1. The V gene's germline CDR1 is MNHNS and CDR2 SASEGT. With 4 bases clipped from V and 1 base from J, the junction kept 10 bases outside the gene matches. This CDR3 comprises 17 residues.

V is TRBV4-1 and J is TRBJ2-3; 7 bases match TRBD1. The CDR3 extends over 16 amino acids. The J segment lost 3 bases and the V segment lost 4 bases, leaving 10 bases of the junction unmatched. The germline gives CDR1 MGHRA, CDR2 YSYEKL. CDR3 nucleotide sequence: TGCGCCAGCAGCCTCTTTGAGGGACAGAGAACAGATACGCAGTATTTT. Protein: CASSLFEGQRTDTQYF.

The CDR3 coding sequence is TGTGCCATCAGCAGGGGGACAGGAAACACTGAAGCTTTCTTT. As protein: CAISRGTGNTEAFF. J is TRBJ1-1 and V is TRBV10-3, with TRBD1 matching over 8 bases. V dropped 6 bases and J dropped 2; count of bases not matched to a gene: 5. The germline V gene has CDR1 ENHRY and CDR2 SYGVKD. The CDR3 totals 14 residues.

This chain uses TRBV27 with TRBJ2-2; D gene unclear. CDR1 is MNHEY and CDR2 is SMNVEV in the germline V gene (reference sequence). This CDR3 is 15 amino acids long. Between the trimmed V and J ends, which lost 3 bases and 4 bases, there was a span of 12 bases. In nucleotides, the CDR3 is TGTGCCAGCAGTTTGCGTAGTGCGAGCACCGGGGAGCTGTTTTTT. This encodes CASSLRSASTGELFF.

This chain joins TRBV10-2 and TRBJ1-1, with 7 bases that match TRBD1. The V gene end was trimmed by 4 bases and the J gene end by 4 bases; junction bases not matched to a gene: 0. The CDR3 sequence is 12 residues long. Germline assignment: CDR1 WSHSY and CDR2 SAAADI. CDR3 in amino acids: CASSGDSTEAFF. The CDR3 coding sequence is TGCGCCAGCAGTGGGGACAGCACTGAAGCTTTCTTT.

The V and J genes are TRBV27 and TRBJ2-1; maybe TRBD2 (6 bases). The V gene's germline CDR1 is MNHEY and CDR2 SMNVEV (reference sequence). The CDR3 loop spans 13 amino acids. The V end lost 8 bases, the J end lost 5 bases, and 13 bases lay between the germline ends. CDR3 residues: CASAGRGDNEQFF. The CDR3 bases are TGTGCCAGCGCGGGACGAGGGGACAATGAGCAGTTCTTC.

The chain links TRBV11-2 to TRBJ2-2; the D gene is possibly TRBD1 (5 bases). The germline CDR1 and CDR2 sequences are SGHAT and FQNNGV. Trimming shortened V by 8 bases and J by 2 bases, and 18 bases separated the two germline ends. This CDR3 contains 16 residues. The CDR3 DNA reads TGTGCCAGCCAATGGGGTGGGCAGGGAAACACCGGGGAGCTGTTTTTT. Translated, it gives CASQWGGQGNTGELFF.

This chain uses TRBV5-1 with TRBJ2-1; TRBD2 aligns across 13 bases. V lost 5 bases and J lost 8; bases outside the gene matches: 7. CDR3 length: 15 residues. Germline CDR1 reads SGHRS; CDR2 reads YFSETQ. This chain's CDR3 is CASSRTSGSRDEQFF. The DNA of the CDR3 is TGCGCCAGCAGTAGGACTAGCGGGAGTCGCGATGAGCAGTTCTTC.

The V and J genes are TRBV25-1 and TRBJ2-1; tentative D call: TRBD1 (6 bases). Trimming took 1 base from V and 5 from J, leaving 12 bases between them. This CDR3 comprises 15 residues. The V gene's germline CDR1 is MGHDK and CDR2 SYGVNS. The CDR3 reads CASSESQGRDNEQFF. The CDR3 DNA reads as TGTGCCAGCAGTGAATCGCAGGGGCGGGACAATGAGCAGTTCTTC. The whole variable domain, remainder taken from reference TRBV25-1 and TRBJ2-1, is EADIYQTPRYLVIGTGKKITLECSQTMGHDKMYWYQQDPGMELHLIHYSYGVNSTEKGDLSSESTVSRIRTEHFPLTLESARPSHTSQYLCASSESQGRDNEQFFGPGTRLTVL.